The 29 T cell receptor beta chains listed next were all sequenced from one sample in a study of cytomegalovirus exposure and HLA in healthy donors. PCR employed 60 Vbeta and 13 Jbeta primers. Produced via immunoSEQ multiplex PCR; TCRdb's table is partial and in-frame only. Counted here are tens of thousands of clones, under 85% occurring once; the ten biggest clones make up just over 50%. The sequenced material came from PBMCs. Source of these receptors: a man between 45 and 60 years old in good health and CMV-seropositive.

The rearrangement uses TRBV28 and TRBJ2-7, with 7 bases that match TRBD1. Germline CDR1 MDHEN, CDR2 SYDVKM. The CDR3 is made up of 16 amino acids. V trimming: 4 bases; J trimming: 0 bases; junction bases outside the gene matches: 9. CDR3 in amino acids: CASSSRQGGRSYEQYF. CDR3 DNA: TGTGCCAGCAGTTCGAGACAGGGTGGACGCTCCTACGAGCAGTACTTC.

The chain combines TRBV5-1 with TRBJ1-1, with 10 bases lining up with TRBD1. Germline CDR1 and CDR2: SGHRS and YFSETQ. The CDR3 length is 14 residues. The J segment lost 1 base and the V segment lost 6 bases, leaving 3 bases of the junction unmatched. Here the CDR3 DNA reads TGCGCCAGCACCCGGGACAGGGGGAACACTGAAGCTTTCTTT. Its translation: CASTRDRGNTEAFF.

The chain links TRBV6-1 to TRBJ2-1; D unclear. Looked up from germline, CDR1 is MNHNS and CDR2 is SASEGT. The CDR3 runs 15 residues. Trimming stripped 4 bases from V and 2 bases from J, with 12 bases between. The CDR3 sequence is CASSADVTAYNEQFF. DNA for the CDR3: TGTGCCAGCAGTGCCGACGTGACTGCCTACAATGAGCAGTTCTTC.

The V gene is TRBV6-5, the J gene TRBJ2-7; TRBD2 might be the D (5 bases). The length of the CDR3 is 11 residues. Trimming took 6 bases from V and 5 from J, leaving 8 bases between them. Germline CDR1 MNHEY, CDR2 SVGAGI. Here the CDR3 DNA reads TGTGCCAGCAGCCGGACTGACGAGCAGTACTTC. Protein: CASSRTDEQYF.

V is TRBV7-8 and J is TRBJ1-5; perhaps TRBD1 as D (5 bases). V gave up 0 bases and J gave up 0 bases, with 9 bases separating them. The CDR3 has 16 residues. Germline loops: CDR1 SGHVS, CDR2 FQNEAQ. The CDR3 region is CASSLARQYSNQPQHF. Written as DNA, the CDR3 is TGTGCCAGCAGCTTAGCAAGACAGTATAGCAATCAGCCCCAGCATTTT.

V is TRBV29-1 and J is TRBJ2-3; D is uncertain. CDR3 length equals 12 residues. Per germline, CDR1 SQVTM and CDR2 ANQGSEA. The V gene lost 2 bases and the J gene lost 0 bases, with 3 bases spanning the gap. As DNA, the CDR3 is TGCAGCGTTGAAACTAGCACAGATACGCAGTATTTT. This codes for CSVETSTDTQYF.

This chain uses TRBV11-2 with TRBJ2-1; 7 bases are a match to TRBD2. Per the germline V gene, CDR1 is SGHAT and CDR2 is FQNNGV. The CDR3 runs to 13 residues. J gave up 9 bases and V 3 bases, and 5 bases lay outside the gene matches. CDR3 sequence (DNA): TGTGCCAGCAGCTTCGGCGGGAGTAGTGAGCAGTTCTTC. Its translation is CASSFGGSSEQFF.

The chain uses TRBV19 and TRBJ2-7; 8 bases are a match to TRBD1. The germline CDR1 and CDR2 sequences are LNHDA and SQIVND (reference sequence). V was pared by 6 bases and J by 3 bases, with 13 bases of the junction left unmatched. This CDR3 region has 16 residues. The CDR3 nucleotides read TGTGCCAGTAGCACCCCGGACAGGGAAATTAGCTACGAGCAGTACTTC. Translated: CASSTPDREISYEQYF. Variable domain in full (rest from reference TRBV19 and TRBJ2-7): DGGITQSPKYLFRKEGQNVTLSCEQNLNHDAMYWYRQDPGQGLRLIYYSQIVNDFQKGDIAEGYSVSREKKESFPLTVTSAQKNPTAFYLCASSTPDREISYEQYFGPGTRLTVT.

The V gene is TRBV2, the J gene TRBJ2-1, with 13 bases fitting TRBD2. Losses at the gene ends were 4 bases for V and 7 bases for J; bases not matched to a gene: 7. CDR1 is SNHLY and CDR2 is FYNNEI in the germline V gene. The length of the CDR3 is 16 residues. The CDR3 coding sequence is TGTGCCAGCAGTGGTGGACTAGCGGGAGCCCCGAATGAGCAGTTCTTC. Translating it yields CASSGGLAGAPNEQFF.

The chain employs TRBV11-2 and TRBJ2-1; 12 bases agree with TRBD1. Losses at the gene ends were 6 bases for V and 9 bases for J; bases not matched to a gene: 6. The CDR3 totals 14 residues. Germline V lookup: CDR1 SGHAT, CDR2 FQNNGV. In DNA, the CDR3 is TGTGCCAGCAGTTCGGGACAGGGGGCAACTGAGCAGTTCTTC. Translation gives CASSSGQGATEQFF.

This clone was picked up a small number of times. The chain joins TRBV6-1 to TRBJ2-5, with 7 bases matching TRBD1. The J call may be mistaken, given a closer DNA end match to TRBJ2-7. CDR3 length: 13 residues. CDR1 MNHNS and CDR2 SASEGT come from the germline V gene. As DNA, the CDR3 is TGTGCCAGCAGTGTACAGGGGTTCCACGAGCAGTACTTC. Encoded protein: CASSVQGFHEQYF.

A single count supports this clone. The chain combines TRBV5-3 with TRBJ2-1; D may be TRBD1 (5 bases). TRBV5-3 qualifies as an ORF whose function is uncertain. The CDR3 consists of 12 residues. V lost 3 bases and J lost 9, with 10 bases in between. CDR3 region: CARSWGWREQFF. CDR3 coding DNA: TGTGCCAGAAGCTGGGGCTGGCGTGAGCAGTTCTTC.

The CDR3 here is CASSLPRAATEAFF. In DNA form, the CDR3 reads TGTGCCAGCAGCTTACCCCGCGCGGCGACTGAAGCTTTCTTT. The chain recombines TRBV7-9 with TRBJ1-1; no reliable D call. Per the germline V gene, CDR1 is SEHNR and CDR2 is FQNEAQ (reference sequence). V was shortened by 2 bases and J by 5 bases, with 12 bases between the two germline ends. The CDR3 has 14 residues.

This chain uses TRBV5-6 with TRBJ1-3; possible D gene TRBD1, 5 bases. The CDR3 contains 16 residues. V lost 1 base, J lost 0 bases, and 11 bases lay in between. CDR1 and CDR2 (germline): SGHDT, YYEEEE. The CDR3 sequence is CASSLRGLSSGNTIYF. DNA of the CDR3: TGTGCCAGCAGCTTGAGGGGTCTGAGCTCTGGAAACACCATATATTTT. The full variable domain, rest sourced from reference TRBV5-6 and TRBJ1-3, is DAGVTQSPTHLIKTRGQQVTLRCSPKSGHDTVSWYQQALGQGPQFIFQYYEEEERQRGNFPDRFSGHQFPNYSSELNVNALLLGDSALYLCASSLRGLSSGNTIYFGEGSWLTVV.

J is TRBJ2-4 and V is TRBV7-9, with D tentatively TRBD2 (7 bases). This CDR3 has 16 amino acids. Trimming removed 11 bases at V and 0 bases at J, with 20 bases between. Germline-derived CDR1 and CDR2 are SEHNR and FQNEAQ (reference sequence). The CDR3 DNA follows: TGTGCCGCGGGGGAGGCAGGGGCGATAGCCAAAAACATTCAGTACTTC. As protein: CAAGEAGAIAKNIQYF.

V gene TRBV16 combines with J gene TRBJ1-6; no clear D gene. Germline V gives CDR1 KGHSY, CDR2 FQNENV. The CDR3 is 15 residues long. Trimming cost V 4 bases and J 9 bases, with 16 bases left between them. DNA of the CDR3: TGTGCCAGCAGCCCTGATGGTCCCCTTAGTTCACCCCTCCACTTT. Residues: CASSPDGPLSSPLHF. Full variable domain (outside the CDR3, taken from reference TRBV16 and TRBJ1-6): GEEVAQTPKHLVRGEGQKAKLYCAPIKGHSYVFWYQQVLKNEFKFLISFQNENVFDETGMPKERFSAKCLPNSPCSLEIQATKLEDSAVYFCASSPDGPLSSPLHFGNGTRLTVT.

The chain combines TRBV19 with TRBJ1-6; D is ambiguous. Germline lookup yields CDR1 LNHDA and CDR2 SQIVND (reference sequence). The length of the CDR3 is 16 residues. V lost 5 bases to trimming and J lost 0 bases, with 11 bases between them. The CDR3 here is CASSPSASSYNSPLHF. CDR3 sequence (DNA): TGTGCCAGTAGTCCCTCGGCTAGCTCCTATAATTCACCCCTCCACTTT.

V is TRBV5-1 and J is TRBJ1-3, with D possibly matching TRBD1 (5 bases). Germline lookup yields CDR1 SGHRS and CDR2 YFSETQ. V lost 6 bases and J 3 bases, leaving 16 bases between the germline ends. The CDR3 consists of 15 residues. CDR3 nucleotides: TGCGCCAGCACCCTTTTTGGGGCAGATGGAAACACCATATATTTT. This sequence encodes CASTLFGADGNTIYF. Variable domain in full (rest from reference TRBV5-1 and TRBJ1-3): KAGVTQTPRYLIKTRGQQVTLSCSPISGHRSVSWYQQTPGQGLQFLFEYFSETQRNKGNFPGRFSGRQFSNSRSEMNVSTLELGDSALYLCASTLFGADGNTIYFGEGSWLTVV.

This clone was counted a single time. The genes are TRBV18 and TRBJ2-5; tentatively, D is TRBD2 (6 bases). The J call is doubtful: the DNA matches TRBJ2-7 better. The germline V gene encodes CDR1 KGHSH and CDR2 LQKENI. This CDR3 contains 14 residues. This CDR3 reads CASSPGLSGSEQYF. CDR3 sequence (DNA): TGTGCCAGCTCACCCGGATTGTCCGGGAGCGAGCAGTACTTC.

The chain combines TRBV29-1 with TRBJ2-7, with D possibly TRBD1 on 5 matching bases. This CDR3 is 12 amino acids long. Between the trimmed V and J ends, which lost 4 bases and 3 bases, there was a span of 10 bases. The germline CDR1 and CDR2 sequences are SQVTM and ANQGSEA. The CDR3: CSVAQDNYEQYF. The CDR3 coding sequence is TGCAGCGTTGCACAGGACAACTACGAGCAGTACTTC.

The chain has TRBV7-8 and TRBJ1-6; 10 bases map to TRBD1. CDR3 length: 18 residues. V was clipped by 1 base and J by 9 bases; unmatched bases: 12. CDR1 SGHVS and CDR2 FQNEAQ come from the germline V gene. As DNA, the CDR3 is TGTGCCAGCAGCTTAGTCATGACAGGGGGCCGGTCGGGTTCACCCCTCCACTTT. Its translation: CASSLVMTGGRSGSPLHF.

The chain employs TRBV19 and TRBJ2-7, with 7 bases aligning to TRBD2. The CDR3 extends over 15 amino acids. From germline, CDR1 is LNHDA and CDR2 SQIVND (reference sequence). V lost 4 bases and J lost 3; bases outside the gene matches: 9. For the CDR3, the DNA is TGTGCCAGTAGTACGTTAGCGGGTCGTAACTACGAGCAGTACTTC. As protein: CASSTLAGRNYEQYF. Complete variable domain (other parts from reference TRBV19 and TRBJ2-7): DGGITQSPKYLFRKEGQNVTLSCEQNLNHDAMYWYRQDPGQGLRLIYYSQIVNDFQKGDIAEGYSVSREKKESFPLTVTSAQKNPTAFYLCASSTLAGRNYEQYFGPGTRLTVT.

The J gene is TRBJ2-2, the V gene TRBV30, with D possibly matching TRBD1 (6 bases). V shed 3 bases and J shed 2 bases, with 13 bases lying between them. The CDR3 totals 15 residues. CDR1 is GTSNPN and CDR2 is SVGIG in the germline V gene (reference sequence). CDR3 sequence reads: CAWRGSRGNTGELFF. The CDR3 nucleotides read TGTGCCTGGAGGGGTAGCAGGGGAAACACCGGGGAGCTGTTTTTT. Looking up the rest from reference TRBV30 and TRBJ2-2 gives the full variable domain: SQTIHQWPATLVQPVGSPLSLECTVEGTSNPNLYWYRQAAGRGLQLLFYSVGIGQISSEVPQNLSASRPQDRQFILSSKKLLLSDSGFYLCAWRGSRGNTGELFFGEGSRLTVL.

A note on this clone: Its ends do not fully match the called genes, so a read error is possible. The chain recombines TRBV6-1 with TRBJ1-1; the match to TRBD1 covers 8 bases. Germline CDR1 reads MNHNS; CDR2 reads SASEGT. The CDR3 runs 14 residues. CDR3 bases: TGTGCCAGCAGCGAAGGGCAGGGGGCGTGGGAAGCTTTCTTT. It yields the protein CASSEGQGAWEAFF.

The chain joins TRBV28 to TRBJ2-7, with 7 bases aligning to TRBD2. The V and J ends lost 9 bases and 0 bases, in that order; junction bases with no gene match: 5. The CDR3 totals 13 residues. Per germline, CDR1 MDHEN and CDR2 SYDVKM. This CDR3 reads CASCGGSSYEQYF. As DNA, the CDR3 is TGTGCCAGTTGTGGCGGGAGCTCCTACGAGCAGTACTTC.

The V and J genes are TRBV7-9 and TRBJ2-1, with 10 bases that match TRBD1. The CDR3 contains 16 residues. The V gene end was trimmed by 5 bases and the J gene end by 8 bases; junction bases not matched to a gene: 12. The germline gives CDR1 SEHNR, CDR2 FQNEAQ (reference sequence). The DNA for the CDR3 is TGTGCCAGCAGCCCGGGACAGGGGTATGGGATCGATGAGCAGTTCTTC. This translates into CASSPGQGYGIDEQFF.

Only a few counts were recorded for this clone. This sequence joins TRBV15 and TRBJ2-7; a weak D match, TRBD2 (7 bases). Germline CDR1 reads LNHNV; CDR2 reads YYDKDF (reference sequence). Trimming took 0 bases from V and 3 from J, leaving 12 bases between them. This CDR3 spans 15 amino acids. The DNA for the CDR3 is TGTGCCACCAGCAGAGATAGGGGGGGGGTCTACGAGCAGTACTTC. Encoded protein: CATSRDRGGVYEQYF.

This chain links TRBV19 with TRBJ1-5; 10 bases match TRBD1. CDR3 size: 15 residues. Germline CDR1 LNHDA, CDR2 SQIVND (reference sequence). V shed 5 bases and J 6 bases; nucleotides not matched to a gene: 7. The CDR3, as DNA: TGTGCCAGTAGTGAGACAGGGGGCATCTTTCAGCCCCAGCATTTT. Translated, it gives CASSETGGIFQPQHF.

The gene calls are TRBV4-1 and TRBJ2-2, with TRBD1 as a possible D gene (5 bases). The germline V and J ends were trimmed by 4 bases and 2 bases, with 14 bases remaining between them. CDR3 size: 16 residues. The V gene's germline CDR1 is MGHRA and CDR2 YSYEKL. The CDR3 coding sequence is TGCGCCAGCAGCCGGAGACAGACCTTAAACACCGGGGAGCTGTTTTTT. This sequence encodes CASSRRQTLNTGELFF.